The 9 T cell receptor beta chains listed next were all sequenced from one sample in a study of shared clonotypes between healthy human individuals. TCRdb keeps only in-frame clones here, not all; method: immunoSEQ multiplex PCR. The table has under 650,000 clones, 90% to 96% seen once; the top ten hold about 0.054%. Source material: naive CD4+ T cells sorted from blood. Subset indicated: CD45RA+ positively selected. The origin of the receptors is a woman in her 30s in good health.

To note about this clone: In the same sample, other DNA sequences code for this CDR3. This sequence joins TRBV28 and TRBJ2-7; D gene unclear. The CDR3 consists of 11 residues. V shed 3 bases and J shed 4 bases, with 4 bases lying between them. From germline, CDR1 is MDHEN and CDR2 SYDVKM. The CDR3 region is CASSLGYEQYF. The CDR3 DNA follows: TGTGCCAGCAGTTTGGGATACGAGCAGTACTTC.

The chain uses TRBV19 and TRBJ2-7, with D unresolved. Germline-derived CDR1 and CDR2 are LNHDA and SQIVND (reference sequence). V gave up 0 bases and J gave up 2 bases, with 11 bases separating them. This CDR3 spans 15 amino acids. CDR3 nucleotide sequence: TGTGCCAGTAGTATAGAAGTCCAGGCTGCCTACGAGCAGTACTTC. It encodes CASSIEVQAAYEQYF.

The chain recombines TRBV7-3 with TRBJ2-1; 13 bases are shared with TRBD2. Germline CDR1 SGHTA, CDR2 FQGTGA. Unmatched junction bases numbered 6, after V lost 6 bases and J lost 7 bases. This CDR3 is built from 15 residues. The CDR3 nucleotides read TGTGCCAGCAGTTTGACTAGCGGGAGGACAAATGAGCAGTTCTTC. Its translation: CASSLTSGRTNEQFF.

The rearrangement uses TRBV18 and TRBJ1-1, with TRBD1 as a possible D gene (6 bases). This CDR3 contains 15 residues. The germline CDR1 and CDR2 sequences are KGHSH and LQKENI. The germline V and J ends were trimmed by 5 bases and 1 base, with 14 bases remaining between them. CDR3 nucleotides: TGTGCCAGCTCAGAACAGGGAGGGGAGAACACTGAAGCTTTCTTT. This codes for CASSEQGGENTEAFF.

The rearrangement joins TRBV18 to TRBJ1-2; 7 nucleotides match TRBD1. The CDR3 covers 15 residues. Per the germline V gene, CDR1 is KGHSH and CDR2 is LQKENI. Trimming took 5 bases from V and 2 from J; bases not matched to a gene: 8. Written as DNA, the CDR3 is TGTGCCAGCTCAGTCGGGACAGCCCTAAACTATGGCTACACCTTC. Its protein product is CASSVGTALNYGYTF. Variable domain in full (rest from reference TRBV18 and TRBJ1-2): NAGVMQNPRHLVRRRGQEARLRCSPMKGHSHVYWYRQLPEEGLKFMVYLQKENIIDESGMPKERFSAEFPKEGPSILRIQQVVRGDSAAYFCASSVGTALNYGYTFGSGTRLTVV.

As DNA, the CDR3 is TGTGCCAGCAGCCCCTTAGCGGGAGGGCGGTACAATGAGCAGTTCTTC. Its protein product is CASSPLAGGRYNEQFF. This sequence joins TRBV7-9 and TRBJ2-1; 11 nucleotides align to TRBD2. J gave up 4 bases and V 5 bases, and 7 bases lay outside the gene matches. The CDR3 is made up of 16 amino acids. Germline lookup yields CDR1 SEHNR and CDR2 FQNEAQ (reference sequence).

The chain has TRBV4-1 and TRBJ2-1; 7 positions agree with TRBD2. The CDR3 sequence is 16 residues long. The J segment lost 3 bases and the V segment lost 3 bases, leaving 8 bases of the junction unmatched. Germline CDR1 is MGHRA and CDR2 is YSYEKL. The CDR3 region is CASSQIGLVYYNEQFF. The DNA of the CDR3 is TGCGCCAGCAGCCAGATCGGACTAGTTTACTACAATGAGCAGTTCTTC.

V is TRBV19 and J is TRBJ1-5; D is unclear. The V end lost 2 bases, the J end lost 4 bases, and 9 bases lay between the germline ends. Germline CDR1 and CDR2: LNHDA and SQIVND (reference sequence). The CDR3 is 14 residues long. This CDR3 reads CASSIQYRNQPQHF. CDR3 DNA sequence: TGTGCCAGTAGTATACAGTACCGTAATCAGCCCCAGCATTTT. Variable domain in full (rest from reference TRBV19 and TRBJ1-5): DGGITQSPKYLFRKEGQNVTLSCEQNLNHDAMYWYRQDPGQGLRLIYYSQIVNDFQKGDIAEGYSVSREKKESFPLTVTSAQKNPTAFYLCASSIQYRNQPQHFGDGTRLSIL.

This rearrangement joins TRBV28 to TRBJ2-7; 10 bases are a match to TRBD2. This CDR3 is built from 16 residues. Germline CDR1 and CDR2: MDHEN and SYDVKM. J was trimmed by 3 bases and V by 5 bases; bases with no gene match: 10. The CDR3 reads CASSTSGLADNYEQYF. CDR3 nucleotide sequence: TGTGCCAGCAGTACATCCGGACTAGCGGATAACTACGAGCAGTACTTC.